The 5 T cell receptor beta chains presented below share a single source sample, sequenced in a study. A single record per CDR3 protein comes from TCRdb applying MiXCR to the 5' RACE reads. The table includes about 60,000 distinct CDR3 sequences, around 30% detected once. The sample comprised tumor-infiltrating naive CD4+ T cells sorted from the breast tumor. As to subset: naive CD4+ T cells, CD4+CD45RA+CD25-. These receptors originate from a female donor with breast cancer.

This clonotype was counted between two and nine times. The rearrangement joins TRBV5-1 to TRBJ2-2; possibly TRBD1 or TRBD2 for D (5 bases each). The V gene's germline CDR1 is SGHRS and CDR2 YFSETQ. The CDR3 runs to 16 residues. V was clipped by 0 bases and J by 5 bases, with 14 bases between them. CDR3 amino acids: CASSLGLLGETGELFF. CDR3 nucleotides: TGCGCCAGCAGCTTGGGGCTGCTGGGGGAGACCGGGGAGCTGTTTTTT.

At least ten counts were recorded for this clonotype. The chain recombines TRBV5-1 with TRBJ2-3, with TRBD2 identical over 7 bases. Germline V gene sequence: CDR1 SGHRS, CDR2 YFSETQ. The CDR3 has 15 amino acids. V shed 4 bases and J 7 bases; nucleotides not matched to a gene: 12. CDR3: CASSPGLAGANTQYF. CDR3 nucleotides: TGCGCCAGCAGCCCGGGACTCGCGGGAGCAAATACGCAGTATTTT. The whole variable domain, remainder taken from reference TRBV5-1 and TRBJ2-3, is KAGVTQTPRYLIKTRGQQVTLSCSPISGHRSVSWYQQTPGQGLQFLFEYFSETQRNKGNFPGRFSGRQFSNSRSEMNVSTLELGDSALYLCASSPGLAGANTQYFGPGTRLTVL.

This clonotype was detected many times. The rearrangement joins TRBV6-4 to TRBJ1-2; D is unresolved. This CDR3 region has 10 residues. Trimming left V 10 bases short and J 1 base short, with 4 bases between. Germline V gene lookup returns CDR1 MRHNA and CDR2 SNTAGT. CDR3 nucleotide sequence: TGTGCCAACTTTAACTATGGCTACACCTTC. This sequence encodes CANFNYGYTF.

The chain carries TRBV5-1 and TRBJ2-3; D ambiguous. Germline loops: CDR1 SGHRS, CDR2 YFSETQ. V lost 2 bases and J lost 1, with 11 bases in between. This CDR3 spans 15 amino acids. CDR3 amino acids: CASSLGTIGTDTQYF. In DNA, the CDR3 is TGCGCCAGCAGCTTAGGCACTATAGGCACAGATACGCAGTATTTT.

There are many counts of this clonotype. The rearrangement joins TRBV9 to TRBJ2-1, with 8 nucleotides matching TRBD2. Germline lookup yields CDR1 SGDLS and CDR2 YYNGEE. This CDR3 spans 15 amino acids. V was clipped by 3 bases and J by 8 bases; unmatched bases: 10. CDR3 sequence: CASSALASGYHEQFF. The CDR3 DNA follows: TGTGCCAGCAGCGCCCTCGCTAGCGGGTATCATGAGCAGTTCTTC.